This T cell receptor (beta chain) was captured by sequencing in a study of blood T cell repertoires in COVID-19. Study context: From T cells, B-cell-depleted T cells, or PBMCs came the material, which was cDNA or gDNA.

Trimming took 0 bases from V and 4 from J; bases not matched to a gene: 1. Germline loops: CDR1 SGDLS, CDR2 YYNGEE. This CDR3 contains 15 residues. Study processing details: Amplifying reference gene primers gave estimates of nucleated cell counts. Data came from immunoSEQ multiplex PCR; TCRdb stores just in-frame clones and leaves some out. V and J calls and clone size are given by that table; D and trimming were obtained from the DNA. The sample carries 160,000 or so clones, around 91% recorded once. Sequenced material: peripheral blood. The TCR originated in a woman aged 40 to 50 with acute or convalescent COVID-19. The gene calls are TRBV9 and TRBJ2-3; TRBD2 matches at 11 bases. CDR3 region: CASSVGSGGADTQYF. Written as DNA, the CDR3 is TGTGCCAGCAGCGTAGGTAGCGGGGGGGCAGATACGCAGTATTTT.